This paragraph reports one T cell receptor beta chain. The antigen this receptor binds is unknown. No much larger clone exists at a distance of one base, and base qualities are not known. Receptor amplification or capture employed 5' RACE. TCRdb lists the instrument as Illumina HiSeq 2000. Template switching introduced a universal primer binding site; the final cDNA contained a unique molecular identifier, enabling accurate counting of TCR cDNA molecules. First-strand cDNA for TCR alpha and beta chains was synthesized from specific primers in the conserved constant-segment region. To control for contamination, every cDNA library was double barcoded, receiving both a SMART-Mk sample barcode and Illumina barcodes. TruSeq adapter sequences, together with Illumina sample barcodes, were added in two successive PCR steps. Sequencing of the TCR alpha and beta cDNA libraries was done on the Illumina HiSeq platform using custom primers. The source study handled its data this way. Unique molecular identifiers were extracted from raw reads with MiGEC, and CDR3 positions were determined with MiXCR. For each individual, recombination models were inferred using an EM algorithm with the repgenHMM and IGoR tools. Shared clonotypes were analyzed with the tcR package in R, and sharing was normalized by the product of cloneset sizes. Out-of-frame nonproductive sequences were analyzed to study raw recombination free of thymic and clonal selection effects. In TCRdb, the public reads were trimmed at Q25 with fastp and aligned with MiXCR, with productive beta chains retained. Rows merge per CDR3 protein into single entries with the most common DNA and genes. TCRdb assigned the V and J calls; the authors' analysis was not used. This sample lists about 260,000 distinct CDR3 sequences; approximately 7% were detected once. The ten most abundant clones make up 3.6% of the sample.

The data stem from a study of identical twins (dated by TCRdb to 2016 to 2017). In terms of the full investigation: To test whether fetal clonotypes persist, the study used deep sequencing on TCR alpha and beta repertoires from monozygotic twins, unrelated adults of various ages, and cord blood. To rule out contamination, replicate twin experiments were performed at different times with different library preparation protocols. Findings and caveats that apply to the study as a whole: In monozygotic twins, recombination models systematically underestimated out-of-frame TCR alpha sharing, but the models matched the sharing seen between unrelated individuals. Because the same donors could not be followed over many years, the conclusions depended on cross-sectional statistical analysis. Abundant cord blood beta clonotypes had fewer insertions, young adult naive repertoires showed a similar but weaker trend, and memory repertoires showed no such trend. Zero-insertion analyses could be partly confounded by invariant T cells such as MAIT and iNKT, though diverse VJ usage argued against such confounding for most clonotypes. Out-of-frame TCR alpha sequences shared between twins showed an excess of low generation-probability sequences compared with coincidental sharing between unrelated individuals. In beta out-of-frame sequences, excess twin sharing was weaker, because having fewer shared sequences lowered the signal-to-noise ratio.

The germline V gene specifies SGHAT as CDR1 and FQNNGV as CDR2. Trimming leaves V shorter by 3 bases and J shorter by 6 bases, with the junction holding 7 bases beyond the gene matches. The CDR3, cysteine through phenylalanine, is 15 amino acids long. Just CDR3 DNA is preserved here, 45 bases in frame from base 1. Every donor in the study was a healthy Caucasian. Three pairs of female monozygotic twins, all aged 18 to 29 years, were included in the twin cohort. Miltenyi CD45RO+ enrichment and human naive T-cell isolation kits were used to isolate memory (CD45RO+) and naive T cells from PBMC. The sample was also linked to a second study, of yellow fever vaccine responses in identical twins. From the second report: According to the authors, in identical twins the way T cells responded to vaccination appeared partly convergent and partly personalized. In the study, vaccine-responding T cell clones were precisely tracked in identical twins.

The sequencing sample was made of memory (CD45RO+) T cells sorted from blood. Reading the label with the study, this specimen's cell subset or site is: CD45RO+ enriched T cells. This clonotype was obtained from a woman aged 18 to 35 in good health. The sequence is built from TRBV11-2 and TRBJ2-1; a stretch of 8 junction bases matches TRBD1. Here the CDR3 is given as CASSLSGQAPNEQFF. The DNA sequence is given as TGTGCCAGCAGCTTGTCGGGACAGGCTCCCAATGAGCAGTTCTTC. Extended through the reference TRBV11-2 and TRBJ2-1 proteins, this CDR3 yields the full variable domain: EAGVAQSPRYKIIEKRQSVAFWCNPISGHATLYWYQQILGQGPKLLIQFQNNGVVDDSQLPKDRFSAERLKGVDSTLKIQPAKLEDSAVYLCASSLSGQAPNEQFFGPGTRLTVL.